This record covers a single T cell receptor beta chain. What it recognizes is unknown. Germline values: CDR1 MRHNA, CDR2 SNTAGT. The CDR3 loop spans 17 amino acids. These data are taken from a study of T cells expressing NK-cell markers. The study, taken as a whole, reports: Several donors' CD3+CD56-NKG2C+ cells were dominated by the same clonotypes.

From its re-call of the 5' RACE reads, TCRdb lists each CDR3 protein once, without DNA. Found here are 450,000 to 600,000 distinct CDR3 sequences; the top ten clones hold less than 4.5%. This chain joins TRBV6-4 and TRBJ2-2. Sequenced material: blood T cells: a sorted CD56 or NKG2C T cell subset, CD4+ or CD8+ T cells, or bulk PBMC T cells (not recorded which). The source of this sequence is a man aged 18 to 35 in good health. CDR3 region: CASISFESLRGTGELFF.